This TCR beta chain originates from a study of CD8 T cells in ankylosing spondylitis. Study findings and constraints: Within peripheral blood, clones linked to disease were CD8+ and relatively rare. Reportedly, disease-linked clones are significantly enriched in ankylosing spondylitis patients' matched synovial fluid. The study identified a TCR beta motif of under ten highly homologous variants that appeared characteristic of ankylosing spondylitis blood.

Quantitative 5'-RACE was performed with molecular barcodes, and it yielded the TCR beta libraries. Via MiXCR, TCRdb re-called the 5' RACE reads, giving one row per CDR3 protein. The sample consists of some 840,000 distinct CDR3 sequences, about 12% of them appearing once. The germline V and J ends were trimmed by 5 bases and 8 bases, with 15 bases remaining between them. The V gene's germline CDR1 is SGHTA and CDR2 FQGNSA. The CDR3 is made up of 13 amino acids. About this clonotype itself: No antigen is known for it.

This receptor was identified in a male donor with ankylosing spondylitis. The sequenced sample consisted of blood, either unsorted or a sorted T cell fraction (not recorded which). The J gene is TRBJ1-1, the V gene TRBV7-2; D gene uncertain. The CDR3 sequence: CASSPRAALEAFF. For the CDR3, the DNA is TGTGCCAGCAGCCCACGGGCAGCTCTGGAAGCTTTCTTT.